The entry below gives a single T cell receptor beta chain sequence along with its context. Its antigen is currently unknown. The data belong to a study of monozygotic twins with inflammatory bowel disease. Broader study findings: Repertoire similarity did not separate concordant from discordant twins, possibly from limited power.

The UMIs contained a 6-nucleotide sample barcode. They were added by template switching during cDNA synthesis. TCRdb re-called the 5' RACE reads and gives one entry per CDR3 protein, without DNA. The sample holds some 170,000 distinct CDR3 sequences. The V gene's germline CDR1 is SGDLS and CDR2 YYNGEE. The CDR3 sequence is 17 residues long. The sample taken for sequencing was blood. This TCR was sampled from a human donor with ulcerative colitis or Crohn's disease, or a healthy co-twin of an affected twin (not recorded which). The chain is built from TRBV9 and TRBJ1-2; TCRdb designates TRBD1, a call that cannot be tested without DNA. The CDR3 protein is CASSPPKGQGTNYGYTF. The full variable domain, its missing parts supplied by reference TRBV9 and TRBJ1-2, is DSGVTQTPKHLITATGQRVTLRCSPRSGDLSVYWYQQSLDQGLQFLIQYYNGEERAKGNILERFSAQQFPDLHSELNLSSLELGDSALYFCASSPPKGQGTNYGYTFGSGTRLTVV.